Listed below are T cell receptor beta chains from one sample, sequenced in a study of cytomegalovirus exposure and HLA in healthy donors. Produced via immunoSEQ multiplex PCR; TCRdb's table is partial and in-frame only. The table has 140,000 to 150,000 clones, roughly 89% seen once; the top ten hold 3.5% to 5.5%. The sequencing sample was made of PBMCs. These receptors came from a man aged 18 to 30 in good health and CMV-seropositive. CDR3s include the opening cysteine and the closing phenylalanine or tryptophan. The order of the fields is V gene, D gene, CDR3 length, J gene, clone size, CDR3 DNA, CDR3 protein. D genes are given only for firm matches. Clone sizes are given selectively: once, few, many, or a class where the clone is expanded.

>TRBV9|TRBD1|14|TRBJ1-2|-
TGTGCCAGCAGTGCGACAGGGATGGAGCCTGGCTACACCTTC
CASSATGMEPGYTF
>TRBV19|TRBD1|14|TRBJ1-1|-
TGTGCCAGTAGTGTCCCCGCCGGGACAGAGGAAGCTTTCTTT
CASSVPAGTEEAFF
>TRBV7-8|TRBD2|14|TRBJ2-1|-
TGTGCCAGCAGCCGCGGGGGGTCCTACAATGAGCAGTTCTTC
CASSRGGSYNEQFF
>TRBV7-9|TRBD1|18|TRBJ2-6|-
TGTGCCAGCAGCTTAGGGTGGGACAGATCCTCTGGGGCCAACGTCCTGACTTTC
CASSLGWDRSSGANVLTF
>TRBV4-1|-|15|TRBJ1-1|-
TGCGCCAGCAGCCTTGAAGGCCGGGGGAACACTGAAGCTTTCTTT
CASSLEGRGNTEAFF
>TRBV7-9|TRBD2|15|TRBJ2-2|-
TGTGCCAGCAGCTCTCGGCGGGGGAGGACGGGGGAGCTGTTTTTT
CASSSRRGRTGELFF
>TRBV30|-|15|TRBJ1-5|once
TGTGCCTGGAGTCCCCTCACAGGCCTTGGTCAGCCCCAGCATTTT
CAWSPLTGLGQPQHF
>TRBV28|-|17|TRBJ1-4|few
TGTGCCAGCACCTCTCCCACCCCCGGGACAACTAATGAAAAACTGTTTTTT
CASTSPTPGTTNEKLFF
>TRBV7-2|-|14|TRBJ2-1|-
TGTGCCAGCAGCCACGGACTCATTTACAATGAGCAGTTCTTC
CASSHGLIYNEQFF
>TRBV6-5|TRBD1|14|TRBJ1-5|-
TGTGCCAGCAGTGCGGACAGGGGCAATCAGCCCCAGCATTTT
CASSADRGNQPQHF
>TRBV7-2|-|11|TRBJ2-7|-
TGTGCCAGGCGGCAGGGCTACGAGCAGTACTTC
CARRQGYEQYF
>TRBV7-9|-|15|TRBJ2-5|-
TGTGCCAGCAGCTTAGTGTCAGGGCGGTTGGAGACCCAGTACTTC
CASSLVSGRLETQYF
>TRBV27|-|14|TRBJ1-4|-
TGTGCCAGCTCCTGTGGACAGCTTAATGAAAAACTGTTTTTT
CASSCGQLNEKLFF
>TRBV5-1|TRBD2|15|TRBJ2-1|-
TGCGCCAGCAGGACTAGCGGGGGGGTAAAGAATGAGCAGTTCTTC
CASRTSGGVKNEQFF
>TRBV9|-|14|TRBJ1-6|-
TGTGCCAGCAGCGAGACGGGGGGACCTTCACCCCTCCACTTT
CASSETGGPSPLHF
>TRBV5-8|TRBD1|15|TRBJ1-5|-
TGTGCCAGCAGCTTGGGACAGGGGTACCATCAGCCCCAGCATTTT
CASSLGQGYHQPQHF
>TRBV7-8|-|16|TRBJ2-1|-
TGTGCCAGCAGCGCCGTGCGGGGTGGGTCCTACAATGAGCAGTTCTTC
CASSAVRGGSYNEQFF
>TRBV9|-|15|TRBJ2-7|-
TGTGCCAGCAGCGTAGGGGCAGACCTAACCTACGAGCAGTACTTC
CASSVGADLTYEQYF
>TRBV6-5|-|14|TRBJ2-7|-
TGTGCCAGCAGCGCCAGAGAGGAGTCCTACGAGCAGTACTTC
CASSAREESYEQYF
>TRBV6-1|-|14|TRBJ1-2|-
TGTGCCAGCAGTGAATATCGTTCGGGTGATGGCTACACCTTC
CASSEYRSGDGYTF
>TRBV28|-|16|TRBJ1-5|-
TGTGCCAGCAGTTTAAGAGTTTTCACAGGCGATCAGCCCCAGCATTTT
CASSLRVFTGDQPQHF
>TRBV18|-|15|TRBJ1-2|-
TGTGCCAGCTCAGCGAACAGGGATCCTAACTATGGCTACACCTTC
CASSANRDPNYGYTF
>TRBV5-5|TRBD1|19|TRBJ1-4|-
TGTGCCAGCAGCCCCGCCGGGACAGGCGCACCCACAACTAATGAAAAACTGTTTTTT
CASSPAGTGAPTTNEKLFF
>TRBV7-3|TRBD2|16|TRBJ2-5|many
TGTGCCAGCAGCTTAGGACCAGCGGGGGGGCCCGAGACCCAGTACTTC
CASSLGPAGGPETQYF
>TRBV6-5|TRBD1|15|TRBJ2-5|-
TGTGCCAGCAGCTACCGGGACAGGGGCAGGGAGACCCAGTACTTC
CASSYRDRGRETQYF
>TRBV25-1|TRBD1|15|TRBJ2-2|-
TGTGCCAGCAGTGAAGGAGACAGGGACACCGGGGAGCTGTTTTTT
CASSEGDRDTGELFF
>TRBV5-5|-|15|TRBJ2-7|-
TGTGCCAGCAGCTTGGGGGCCAGGGATTCCTACGAGCAGTACTTC
CASSLGARDSYEQYF
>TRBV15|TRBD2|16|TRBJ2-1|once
TGTGCCACCAGCAGAGATCTAGGGACTACGGGGAATGAGCAGTTCTTC
CATSRDLGTTGNEQFF
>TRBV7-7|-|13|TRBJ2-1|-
TGTGCCAGCAGCCCCAACAGGGACAATGAGCAGTTCTTC
CASSPNRDNEQFF
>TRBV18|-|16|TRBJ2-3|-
TGTGCCAGCTCCCTTGTCGGGGCGGGGGCCACAGATACGCAGTATTTT
CASSLVGAGATDTQYF
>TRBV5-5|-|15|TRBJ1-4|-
TGTGCCAGCAGGATATTCGGGGATCGAAATGAAAAACTGTTTTTT
CASRIFGDRNEKLFF
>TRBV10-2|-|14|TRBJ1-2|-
TGCGCCAGCAGTGAGGACAGAGCTAACTATGGCTACACCTTC
CASSEDRANYGYTF
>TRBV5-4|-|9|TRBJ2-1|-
TGTGCCGGAGGGGATGAGCAGTTCTTC
CAGGDEQFF
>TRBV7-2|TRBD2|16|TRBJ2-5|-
TGTGCCAGCAGCCAAAAACTAGCGGGAGTCCAAGAGACCCAGTACTTC
CASSQKLAGVQETQYF
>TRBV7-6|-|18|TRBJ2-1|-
TGTGCCAGCAGCTTAGCGAGGGTGGCCGGGGGATCCTACAATGAGCAGTTCTTC
CASSLARVAGGSYNEQFF
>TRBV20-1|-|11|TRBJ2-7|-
TGCAGTGCTAGGGCAGCCTACGAGCAGTACTTC
CSARAAYEQYF
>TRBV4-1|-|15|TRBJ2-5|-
TGCGCCAGCAGCCAACAACGGACGGGGCAAGAGACCCAGTACTTC
CASSQQRTGQETQYF
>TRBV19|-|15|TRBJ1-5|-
TGTGCCAGTAGTCCAGAGGACAGACGGAATCAGCCCCAGCATTTT
CASSPEDRRNQPQHF
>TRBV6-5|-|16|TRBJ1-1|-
TGTGCCAGCAGTTACACCCCTCGGGGAGGGGACACTGAAGCTTTCTTT
CASSYTPRGGDTEAFF
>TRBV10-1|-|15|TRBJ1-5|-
TGCGCCAGCAACGGGATAGAGGGAAGCAATCAGCCCCAGCATTTT
CASNGIEGSNQPQHF
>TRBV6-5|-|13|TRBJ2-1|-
TGTGCCAGCAGTTACTCGAAGGAGCGGGAGCAGTTCTTC
CASSYSKEREQFF
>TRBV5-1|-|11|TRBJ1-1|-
TGCGCCAGCAGGCGAAACACTGAAGCTTTCTTT
CASRRNTEAFF
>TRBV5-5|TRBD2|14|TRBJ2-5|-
TGTGCCAGCAGCCTCGCCGGCAGGGAGGGGACCCAGTACTTC
CASSLAGREGTQYF
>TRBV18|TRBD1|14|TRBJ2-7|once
TGTGCCAGCTCACCGACGACAGGGGGTAACGAGCAGTACTTC
CASSPTTGGNEQYF
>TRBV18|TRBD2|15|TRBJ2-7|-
TGTGCCAGCTCACCATACCCCGGGACTAGCAACGAGCAGTACTTC
CASSPYPGTSNEQYF
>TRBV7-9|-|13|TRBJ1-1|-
TGTGCCAGCAGCACCCAGGGGTTAACTGAAGCTTTCTTT
CASSTQGLTEAFF
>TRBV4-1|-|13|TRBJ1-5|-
TGCGCCAGCAGCCAACCAGGGGATCAGCCCCAGCATTTT
CASSQPGDQPQHF
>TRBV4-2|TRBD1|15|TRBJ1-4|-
TGTGCCAGCGGGAAGATGGACAGGGTTTATGAAAAACTGTTTTTT
CASGKMDRVYEKLFF
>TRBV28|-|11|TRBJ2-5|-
TGTGCCAGCAGCCAGGCCGAGACCCAGTACTTC
CASSQAETQYF